This T cell receptor (beta chain) emerged from a study of CD8 T cells in ankylosing spondylitis. TCRdb reprocessed the 5' RACE reads with MiXCR, giving one entry per CDR3 protein. The data contain 250,000 or so distinct CDR3 sequences, more than 9% of them singletons. V shed 4 bases, J shed 5 bases, and the junction held 9 bases outside the gene matches. Germline-derived CDR1 and CDR2 are SGHDT and YYEEEE. This CDR3 has 15 amino acids. This clonotype was picked up many times. What was sequenced was blood, either unsorted or a sorted T cell fraction (not recorded which). This chain connects TRBV5-6 to TRBJ2-3; 8 bases map to TRBD2. This TCR came from a male donor with ankylosing spondylitis or in good health (not recorded which). CDR3 sequence (DNA): TGTGCCAGCAGCCCGGGGGTTGCGGGAGGAGATACGCAGTATTTT. Translating it yields CASSPGVAGGDTQYF.